The 2 T cell receptor beta chains below all came from one sample that was sequenced in a study of T cell repertoires in cytomegalovirus infection. TCRdb re-derived calls from the reads in MiXCR, one entry per CDR3 protein. The sample has about 310,000 distinct CDR3 sequences, about 17% seen once. The material sequenced was PBMCs. These receptors were collected from a human donor in good health (CMV status not recorded). Some clones in this sample may be carry-over from other donors' samples.

The rearrangement uses TRBV4-3 and TRBJ2-5; the match to TRBD2 covers 8 bases. The V gene's germline CDR1 is LGHNA and CDR2 YSLEER. The V gene end was trimmed by 0 bases and the J gene end by 2 bases; junction bases not matched to a gene: 5. This CDR3 is 16 amino acids long. The CDR3 loop reads CASSQDIGGGQETQYF. For the CDR3, the DNA is TGCGCCAGCAGCCAAGACATCGGCGGGGGGCAAGAGACCCAGTACTTC.

This clonotype occurred a few times. The chain is built from TRBV28 and TRBJ1-5, with D hard to call. This CDR3 has 16 residues. Germline V gene data show CDR1 as MDHEN and CDR2 as SYDVKM. Deletions cut 5 bases from V and 5 bases from J, with 19 bases between. CDR3 bases: TGTGCCAGCAGTCCCCGTTTTCGTCGGGCCGATCAGCCCCAGCATTTT. Its translation is CASSPRFRRADQPQHF.